The 24 T cell receptor beta chains in this list originate from one sample, sequenced in a study of PD-L1 blockade in urothelial cancer. Repertoires were generated with immunoSEQ multiplex PCR, while TCRdb's copy carries only in-frame clones and drops some. Of about 43,000 clones detected, more than 70% appear once; the ten largest clones hold roughly 3.9%. The starting material was PBMCs, obtained around atezolizumab (anti-PD-L1) treatment. These receptor sequences come from an elderly man with urothelial cancer.

The chain links TRBV7-2 to TRBJ1-5; D remains unclear. The CDR3 length is 13 residues. Germline V gene sequence: CDR1 SGHTA, CDR2 FQGNSA. V lost 4 bases to trimming and J lost 4 bases, with 8 bases between them. CDR3 loop: CASSSQANQPQHF. CDR3 coding DNA: TGTGCCAGCAGCTCCCAGGCTAATCAGCCCCAGCATTTT.

The rearrangement uses TRBV4-3 and TRBJ2-3, with 11 bases identical to TRBD1. Germline lookup yields CDR1 LGHNA and CDR2 YSLEER. There are 17 residues in the CDR3. With 2 bases clipped from V and 5 bases from J, the junction kept 9 bases outside the gene matches. CDR3 bases: TGCGCCAGCAGCCAAACTAGGACAGGGGGCGCCGGAGATACGCAGTATTTT. Its translation: CASSQTRTGGAGDTQYF.

This chain uses TRBV5-4 with TRBJ1-2; a weak D match, TRBD1 (5 bases). With 5 bases removed from V and 4 bases from J, the gap between germline ends came to 15 bases. This CDR3 region has 14 residues. The germline CDR1 and CDR2 sequences are SGHNT and YYREEE (reference sequence). The CDR3 DNA is TGTGCCAGCAGTGGGAGGGGATTCGGCTATGGCTACACCTTC. It yields the protein CASSGRGFGYGYTF. Based on the CDR3 plus reference TRBV5-4 and TRBJ1-2, the full variable domain is ETGVTQSPTHLIKTRGQQVTLRCSSQSGHNTVSWYQQALGQGPQFIFQYYREEENGRGNFPPRFSGLQFPNYSSELNVNALELDDSALYLCASSGRGFGYGYTFGSGTRLTVV.

This rearrangement joins TRBV5-1 to TRBJ2-1; D is perhaps TRBD2 (6 bases). This CDR3 comprises 16 residues. V shed 4 bases and J shed 8 bases, with 22 bases lying between them. Germline V CDR1 and CDR2: SGHRS, YFSETQ. CDR3 in DNA: TGCGCCAGCAGCCCGAGGCGGGGAGTGAGTTCTCATGAGCAGTTCTTC. Amino acid sequence: CASSPRRGVSSHEQFF.

This clone has only one observation. This chain joins TRBV6-5 and TRBJ1-1; maybe TRBD1 (6 bases). Germline-derived CDR1 and CDR2 are MNHEY and SVGAGI. The CDR3 sequence is 14 residues long. V lost 6 bases and J 1 base, leaving 12 bases between the germline ends. The CDR3 DNA sequence: TGTGCCAGCAGCAGAGGGGGGGGGAACACTGAAGCTTTCTTT. Translated: CASSRGGGNTEAFF.

CDR3 sequence: CASRRQGSQPQHF. CDR3 in DNA: TGTGCCAGCAGACGACAGGGTAGTCAGCCCCAGCATTTT. V gene TRBV28 combines with J gene TRBJ1-5; 7 bases agree with TRBD1. This CDR3 is built from 13 residues. CDR1 is MDHEN, CDR2 SYDVKM, per germline. V was pared by 6 bases and J by 6 bases, with 5 bases of the junction left unmatched.

V gene TRBV19 combines with J gene TRBJ2-1; TRBD1 agrees at 8 bases. There are 14 residues in the CDR3. Trimming removed 8 bases from V and 8 bases from J; junction bases left unmatched: 11. Germline V gene lookup returns CDR1 LNHDA and CDR2 SQIVND (reference sequence). This chain's CDR3 is CASQRQGRSHEQFF. The CDR3 DNA follows: TGTGCCAGTCAGAGACAGGGGAGATCACATGAGCAGTTCTTC.

CDR3 residues: CSVEVAGSSYEQYF. As DNA, the CDR3 is TGCAGCGTTGAAGTTGCCGGGAGCTCCTACGAGCAGTACTTC. The J gene is TRBJ2-7, the V gene TRBV29-1, with D perhaps matching TRBD2 (6 bases). The CDR3 consists of 14 residues. Germline assignment: CDR1 SQVTM and CDR2 ANQGSEA. Trimming removed 1 base at V and 0 bases at J, with 10 bases between.

CDR3 bases: TGTGCCAGCAGTTACGGTTCTAGCGAGCAGTACTTC. This encodes CASSYGSSEQYF. The chain is built from TRBV6-5 and TRBJ2-7; D unclear. Germline CDR1 and CDR2: MNHEY and SVGAGI. CDR3 length: 12 amino acids. V was cut by 2 bases and J by 6 bases, with 8 bases left in between.

The chain employs TRBV30 and TRBJ2-7, with a weak D call TRBD2 (5 bases). Germline CDR1 reads GTSNPN; CDR2 reads SVGIG (reference sequence). V dropped 2 bases and J dropped 6 bases, with 17 bases sitting between them. The CDR3 length is 14 residues. CDR3: CAWSKEVAPSEQYF. The CDR3 nucleotides read TGTGCCTGGAGTAAGGAGGTGGCCCCCTCCGAGCAGTACTTC.

This rearrangement joins TRBV5-4 to TRBJ2-5, with D maybe TRBD2 (6 bases). Germline CDR1 reads SGHNT; CDR2 reads YYREEE (reference sequence). The CDR3 contains 14 residues. The V end lost 2 bases, the J end lost 2 bases, and 10 bases lay between the germline ends. DNA for the CDR3: TGTGCCAGCAGCTTAACGGGGAGGCAAGAGACCCAGTACTTC. Protein: CASSLTGRQETQYF.

The V call is TRBV13, the J call TRBJ2-1; the match to TRBD2 covers 12 bases. V dropped 5 bases and J dropped 4; count of bases not matched to a gene: 6. The germline V gene has CDR1 PRHDT and CDR2 FYEKMQ (reference sequence). CDR3 length: 16 amino acids. CDR3 nucleotide sequence: TGTGCCAGCAGCCGTCCGGGACTAGCGGGTTACAATGAGCAGTTCTTC. Its translation is CASSRPGLAGYNEQFF.

This clone was seen a handful of times. The V and J genes are TRBV9 and TRBJ2-7; 9 bases match TRBD2. This CDR3 spans 16 amino acids. Unmatched junction bases numbered 9, after V lost 4 bases and J lost 1 base. The germline gives CDR1 SGDLS, CDR2 YYNGEE. CDR3 amino acids: CASSPRASGTSYEQYF. Here the CDR3 DNA reads TGTGCCAGCAGCCCACGGGCTAGCGGGACGTCCTACGAGCAGTACTTC.

The chain links TRBV18 to TRBJ2-7, with D perhaps matching TRBD1 (5 bases). The CDR3 is 15 amino acids. The V and J ends lost 0 bases and 0 bases respectively, with 9 bases between them. Per the germline V gene, CDR1 is KGHSH and CDR2 is LQKENI. The CDR3 nucleotides read TGTGCCAGCTCACCACCCTTGACAGACTCCTACGAGCAGTACTTC. It is translated as CASSPPLTDSYEQYF.

The chain uses TRBV14 and TRBJ1-2, with 8 bases identical to TRBD1. The CDR3 is 12 residues long. The germline V gene encodes CDR1 SGHDN and CDR2 FVKESK. The V and J ends lost 4 bases and 5 bases, in that order; junction bases with no gene match: 0. CDR3 sequence: CASSRTGYGYTF. CDR3 nucleotides: TGTGCCAGCAGCCGGACAGGGTATGGCTACACCTTC.

J is TRBJ2-1 and V is TRBV28; 8 bases line up with TRBD2. V trimming: 5 bases; J trimming: 2 bases; junction bases outside the gene matches: 8. The CDR3 totals 16 residues. Per germline, CDR1 MDHEN and CDR2 SYDVKM. The chain's CDR3 is CASSLGGTSPYNEQFF. In DNA, the CDR3 is TGTGCCAGCAGTCTAGGAGGGACTAGTCCCTACAATGAGCAGTTCTTC.

J is TRBJ2-6 and V is TRBV18, with TRBD2 matching 7 bases. Germline CDR1 reads KGHSH; CDR2 reads LQKENI. The CDR3 contains 18 residues. The J segment lost 0 bases and the V segment lost 2 bases, leaving 7 bases of the junction unmatched. The CDR3 sequence: CASSPWSGTSSGANVLTF. The CDR3 nucleotides read TGTGCCAGCTCACCATGGAGCGGGACCTCCTCTGGGGCCAACGTCCTGACTTTC.

This clone was detected a few times. The chain uses TRBV5-1 and TRBJ2-5; TRBD2 agrees at 8 bases. CDR1 is SGHRS, CDR2 YFSETQ, per germline. V dropped 3 bases and J dropped 1; count of bases not matched to a gene: 8. The CDR3 length is 16 residues. In nucleotides, the CDR3 is TGCGCCAGCAGCTCCTTGGCTAGCGGGTTCCAAGAGACCCAGTACTTC. Encoded protein: CASSSLASGFQETQYF.

This chain connects TRBV30 to TRBJ2-5; the D gene is possibly TRBD2 (6 bases). Germline V gene lookup returns CDR1 GTSNPN and CDR2 SVGIG (reference sequence). Trimming shortened V by 1 base and J by 5 bases, and 14 bases separated the two germline ends. The CDR3 totals 14 residues. The CDR3 sequence: CAWSGGAGWETQYF. The CDR3 region has the DNA TGTGCCTGGAGTGGCGGGGCAGGGTGGGAGACCCAGTACTTC.

The rearrangement links TRBV2 to TRBJ2-3; 12 bases match TRBD2. This CDR3 spans 15 amino acids. Germline values: CDR1 SNHLY, CDR2 FYNNEI. The J segment lost 2 bases and the V segment lost 8 bases, leaving 5 bases of the junction unmatched. The CDR3 protein is CASQRTSGVTDTQYF. CDR3 DNA: TGTGCCAGCCAAAGGACTAGCGGGGTCACAGATACGCAGTATTTT.

V usage is TRBV5-8 and J usage is TRBJ1-1; no definite D call. CDR1 and CDR2 (germline): SGHTS, YDEGEE. This CDR3 comprises 12 residues. The V and J ends lost 7 bases and 2 bases respectively, with 9 bases between them. CDR3 region: CASSVYNTEAFF. The CDR3 DNA reads TGTGCCAGCTCCGTCTATAACACTGAAGCTTTCTTT.

This clone was observed a single time. This chain uses TRBV2 with TRBJ1-2; tentative D call: TRBD1 (6 bases). V was pared by 9 bases and J by 7 bases, with 9 bases between. CDR3 length equals 10 residues. In germline, CDR1 is SNHLY, CDR2 FYNNEI. CDR3 in amino acids: CASHRVGYTF. CDR3 in DNA: TGTGCCAGTCACAGGGTTGGCTACACCTTC.

There are a few counts of this clone. This chain uses TRBV7-9 with TRBJ1-3; D unclear. This CDR3 has 17 residues. From germline, CDR1 is SEHNR and CDR2 FQNEAQ (reference sequence). The V end was cut by 0 bases, the J end by 0 bases, with 12 bases between. The CDR3 here is CASSLAAGLLSGNTIYF. Here the CDR3 DNA reads TGTGCCAGCAGCTTAGCGGCTGGACTCCTCTCTGGAAACACCATATATTTT.

This clone was counted only a few times. V and J are TRBV18 and TRBJ2-3; D gene uncertain. Germline V CDR1 and CDR2: KGHSH, LQKENI. This CDR3 comprises 13 residues. With 3 bases removed from V and 1 base from J, the gap between germline ends came to 5 bases. The chain's CDR3 is CASSPPGTDTQYF. Written as DNA, the CDR3 is TGTGCCAGCTCACCCCCCGGCACAGATACGCAGTATTTT.